Following are 7 T cell receptor beta chains from one sample sequenced in a study of CD8 T cells in ankylosing spondylitis. TCRdb ran MiXCR on the 5' RACE reads and lists one entry per CDR3 protein. The data show fewer than 350,000 distinct CDR3 sequences, around 10% seen once. The sequenced sample consisted of blood, either unsorted or a sorted T cell fraction (not recorded which). These receptor sequences come from a female donor with ankylosing spondylitis or in good health (not recorded which).

DNA of the CDR3: TGTGCCAGCAGCCCAGACAGGGTAGAGACCCAGTACTTC. Encoded protein: CASSPDRVETQYF. The chain links TRBV7-9 to TRBJ2-5; 7 bases match TRBD1. Germline CDR1 is SEHNR and CDR2 is FQNEAQ (reference sequence). V was pared by 5 bases and J by 4 bases, with 4 bases of the junction left unmatched. This CDR3 has 13 residues.

The table lists this clonotype with a few counts. J is TRBJ1-5 and V is TRBV4-1; 8 positions agree with TRBD1. Germline loops: CDR1 MGHRA, CDR2 YSYEKL. Trimming removed 3 bases from V and 10 bases from J; junction bases left unmatched: 8. CDR3 length: 14 amino acids. CDR3 residues: CASSQPRQGSPQHF. The CDR3 region has the DNA TGCGCCAGCAGCCAGCCCCGACAGGGGAGTCCCCAGCATTTT.

V gene TRBV6-2 or TRBV6-3 combines with J gene TRBJ2-7; TRBD1 aligns across 10 bases. Germline loops: CDR1 MNHEY, CDR2 SVGEGT. The ends lost 5 bases at V and 6 bases at J; junction bases unmatched: 13. The CDR3 loop spans 16 amino acids. DNA of the CDR3: TGTGCCAGCAGTAGACTGACAGGGGGCGGACTATCCGAGCAGTACTTC. It is translated as CASSRLTGGGLSEQYF.

This clonotype was seen more than once but under ten times. The gene calls are TRBV5-6 and TRBJ1-2; 7 positions agree with TRBD1. Per the germline V gene, CDR1 is SGHDT and CDR2 is YYEEEE. Trimming removed 4 bases from V and 5 bases from J; junction bases left unmatched: 11. The CDR3 has 15 residues. CDR3 protein: CASSHNRGIGYGYTF. In DNA, the CDR3 is TGTGCCAGCAGCCATAACAGGGGAATAGGGTATGGCTACACCTTC.

The CDR3: CASSQRLRVNQPQHF. CDR3 nucleotides: TGTGCCAGCAGCCAACGGTTAAGGGTCAATCAGCCCCAGCATTTT. J is TRBJ1-5 and V is TRBV16; no reliable D call. Trimming shortened V by 2 bases and J by 3 bases, and 11 bases separated the two germline ends. The CDR3 has 15 residues. Germline V gene data show CDR1 as KGHSY and CDR2 as FQNENV. The variable domain in full, completed from reference TRBV16 and TRBJ1-5, reads GEEVAQTPKHLVRGEGQKAKLYCAPIKGHSYVFWYQQVLKNEFKFLISFQNENVFDETGMPKERFSAKCLPNSPCSLEIQATKLEDSAVYFCASSQRLRVNQPQHFGDGTRLSIL.

The chain carries TRBV27 and TRBJ1-5; no clear D gene. From germline, CDR1 is MNHEY and CDR2 SMNVEV (reference sequence). The CDR3 is 18 residues long. The V end lost 3 bases, the J end lost 3 bases, and 21 bases lay between the germline ends. Here the CDR3 reads CASSFLGRAPFNNQPQHF. In nucleotides, the CDR3 is TGTGCCAGCAGTTTCTTAGGGAGGGCCCCTTTTAACAATCAGCCCCAGCATTTT.

This clonotype came up many times. The V gene is TRBV10-3, the J gene TRBJ2-1; TRBD2 is a possible D gene (6 bases). Per germline, CDR1 ENHRY and CDR2 SYGVKD. V dropped 7 bases and J dropped 3 bases, with 10 bases sitting between them. The CDR3 runs 13 residues. The CDR3 loop reads CAITSEGYNEQFF. CDR3 DNA: TGTGCCATCACCTCGGAGGGCTACAATGAGCAGTTCTTC.